This T cell receptor beta chain was identified during a study of T-cell reconstitution after alpha-beta-depleted transplantation in children. TCRbeta library preparation incorporated unique molecular identifiers. TCRdb independently ran MiXCR on the PCR reads; one entry per CDR3 protein. The sample carries around 450,000 distinct CDR3 sequences, roughly 16% recorded once. A few counts support this clonotype. Trimming took 3 bases from V and 5 from J, leaving 13 bases between them. The CDR3 runs 15 residues. Sequencing was performed on PBMCs, mostly from graft donor cells, taken 360 days after TCRalphabeta/CD19-depleted stem cell transplant. This TCR was sampled from a boy younger than two who had a stem cell transplant for Wiskott-Aldrich syndrome, so the T cells may come from the graft donor. V gene TRBV12-3 or TRBV12-4 combines with J gene TRBJ2-2; TRBD1 is a possible D gene (5 bases). The CDR3 loop is CASSFFRQLTGELFF. The CDR3, as DNA: TGTGCCAGCAGTTTTTTTAGACAGTTAACCGGGGAGCTGTTTTTT.